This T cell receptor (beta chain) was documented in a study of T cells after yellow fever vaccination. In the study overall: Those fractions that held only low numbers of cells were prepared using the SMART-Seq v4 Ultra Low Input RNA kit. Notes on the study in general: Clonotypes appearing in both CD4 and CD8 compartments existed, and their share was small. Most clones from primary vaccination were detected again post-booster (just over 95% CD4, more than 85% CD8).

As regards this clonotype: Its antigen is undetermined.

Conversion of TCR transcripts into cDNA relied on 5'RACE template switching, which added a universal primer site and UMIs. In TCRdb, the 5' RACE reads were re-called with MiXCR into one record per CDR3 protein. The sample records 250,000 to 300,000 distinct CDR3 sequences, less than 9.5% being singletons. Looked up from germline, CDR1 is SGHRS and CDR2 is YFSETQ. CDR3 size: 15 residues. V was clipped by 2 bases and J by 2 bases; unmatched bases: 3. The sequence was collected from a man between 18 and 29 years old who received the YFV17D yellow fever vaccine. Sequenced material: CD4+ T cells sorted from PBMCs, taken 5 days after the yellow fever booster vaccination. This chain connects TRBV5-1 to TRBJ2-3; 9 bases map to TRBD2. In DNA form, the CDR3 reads TGCGCCAGCAGCTTCAGCGGGGGGTACACAGATACGCAGTATTTT. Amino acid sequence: CASSFSGGYTDTQYF.